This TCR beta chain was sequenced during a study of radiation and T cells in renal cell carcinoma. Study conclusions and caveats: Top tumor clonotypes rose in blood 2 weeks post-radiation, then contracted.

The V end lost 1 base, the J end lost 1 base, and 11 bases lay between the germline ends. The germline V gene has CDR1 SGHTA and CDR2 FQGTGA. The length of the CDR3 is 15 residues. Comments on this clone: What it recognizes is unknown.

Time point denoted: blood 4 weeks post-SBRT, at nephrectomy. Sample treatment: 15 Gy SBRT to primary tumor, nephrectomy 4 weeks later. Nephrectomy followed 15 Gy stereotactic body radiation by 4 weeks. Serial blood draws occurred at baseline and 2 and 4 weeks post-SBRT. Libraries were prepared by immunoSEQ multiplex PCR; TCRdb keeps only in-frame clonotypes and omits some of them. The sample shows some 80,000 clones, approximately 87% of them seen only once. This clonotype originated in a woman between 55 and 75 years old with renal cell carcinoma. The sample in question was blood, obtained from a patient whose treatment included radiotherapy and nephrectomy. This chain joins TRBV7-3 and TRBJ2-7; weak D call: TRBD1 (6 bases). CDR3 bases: TGTGCCAGCAGCTTAATCGGGACATCATCCTACGAGCAGTACTTC. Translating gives CASSLIGTSSYEQYF. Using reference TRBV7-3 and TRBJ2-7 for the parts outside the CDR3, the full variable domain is GAGVSQTPSNKVTEKGKYVELRCDPISGHTALYWYRQSLGQGPEFLIYFQGTGAADDSGLPNDRFFAVRPEGSVSTLKIQRTERGDSAVYLCASSLIGTSSYEQYFGPGTRLTVT.